Listed below are T cell receptor beta chains from one sample, sequenced in a study of blood T cell repertoires in COVID-19. Using immunoSEQ multiplex PCR, the repertoire was profiled, and TCRdb retains in-frame clones only, with some absent. The sample includes 400,000 to 500,000 clones, nearly 90% of them seen just once. Sequencing was performed on PBMCs or T cells enriched from blood (not recorded which). The receptors shown here come from a woman younger than 30 who had been exposed to COVID-19. The CDR3 runs from the conserved cysteine through the conserved F or W. A D gene is named only where the DNA matches it firmly. Rows may omit the clone size; those that give it use once, few, many or a size class.

d_gene: TRBD1; len: 15; abundance: .; v_gene: TRBV19; j_gene: TRBJ2-1; CDR3aa: CASSPRGQGNNEQFF; CDR3nt: TGTGCCAGTAGCCCCAGGGGGCAGGGAAACAATGAGCAGTTCTTC
d_gene: TRBD2; len: 19; abundance: .; v_gene: TRBV28; j_gene: TRBJ2-1; CDR3aa: CASSLSFLGLAGEKGEQFF; CDR3nt: TGTGCCAGCAGTTTATCGTTCTTGGGGCTAGCGGGCGAGAAGGGTGAGCAGTTCTTC
d_gene: .; len: 12; abundance: once; v_gene: TRBV6-5; j_gene: TRBJ1-4; CDR3aa: CAGRGGDLHMFF; CDR3nt: TGTGCCGGCCGGGGAGGGGACCTTCATATGTTTTTT
d_gene: TRBD1; len: 16; abundance: .; v_gene: TRBV18; j_gene: TRBJ2-1; CDR3aa: CASSPLGTGGLSEQFF; CDR3nt: TGTGCCAGCTCACCCCTGGGGACAGGGGGCTTGAGTGAGCAGTTCTTC
d_gene: .; len: 13; abundance: .; v_gene: TRBV2; j_gene: TRBJ1-2; CDR3aa: CASRAAVGYGYTF; CDR3nt: TGTGCCAGTCGTGCGGCCGTGGGCTATGGCTACACCTTC
d_gene: .; len: 17; abundance: .; v_gene: TRBV15; j_gene: TRBJ1-6; CDR3aa: CATSRDPFERVNSPLHF; CDR3nt: TGTGCCACCAGCAGAGATCCCTTCGAGAGGGTCAATTCACCCCTCCACTTT
d_gene: TRBD1; len: 15; abundance: .; v_gene: TRBV12-5; j_gene: TRBJ2-1; CDR3aa: CASGLGDREYNEQFF; CDR3nt: TGTGCTAGTGGTTTGGGGGACAGGGAGTACAATGAGCAGTTCTTC
d_gene: .; len: 14; abundance: .; v_gene: TRBV4-2; j_gene: TRBJ2-1; CDR3aa: CASSQFTTNNEQFF; CDR3nt: TGTGCCAGCAGCCAGTTTACTACCAACAATGAGCAGTTCTTC
d_gene: TRBD2; len: 13; abundance: .; v_gene: TRBV7-2; j_gene: TRBJ2-7; CDR3aa: CASRRGTTYEQYF; CDR3nt: TGTGCCAGCAGGCGGGGGACCACCTACGAGCAGTACTTC
d_gene: .; len: 15; abundance: .; v_gene: TRBV5-4; j_gene: TRBJ1-1; CDR3aa: CASSAIFRGNTEAFF; CDR3nt: TGTGCCAGCAGCGCAATATTCAGGGGGAACACTGAAGCTTTCTTT
d_gene: TRBD1; len: 15; abundance: .; v_gene: TRBV12-5; j_gene: TRBJ2-2; CDR3aa: CASGWGQGVGGELFF; CDR3nt: TGTGCTAGTGGTTGGGGACAGGGGGTCGGCGGGGAGCTGTTTTTT
d_gene: .; len: 15; abundance: few; v_gene: TRBV11-3; j_gene: TRBJ2-2; CDR3aa: CASSLAYGNTGELFF; CDR3nt: TGTGCCAGCAGCTTAGCGTACGGGAACACCGGGGAGCTGTTTTTT
d_gene: .; len: 13; abundance: once; v_gene: TRBV7-9; j_gene: TRBJ2-2; CDR3aa: CASSLASAGELFF; CDR3nt: TGTGCCAGCAGCCTAGCGAGTGCCGGGGAGCTGTTTTTT
d_gene: TRBD1; len: 18; abundance: .; v_gene: TRBV4-3; j_gene: TRBJ2-6; CDR3aa: CASSQRTGTGAGANVLTF; CDR3nt: TGCGCCAGCAGCCAAAGAACCGGGACAGGGGCCGGGGCCAACGTCCTGACTTTC
d_gene: .; len: 14; abundance: .; v_gene: TRBV19; j_gene: TRBJ2-1; CDR3aa: CASSRPGDYNEQFF; CDR3nt: TGTGCCAGTAGCAGGCCGGGAGATTACAATGAGCAGTTCTTC
d_gene: .; len: 14; abundance: .; v_gene: TRBV7-9; j_gene: TRBJ2-1; CDR3aa: CASSLEGGPTWQFF; CDR3nt: TGTGCCAGCAGCTTAGAGGGGGGGCCTACGTGGCAGTTCTTC
d_gene: .; len: 12; abundance: once; v_gene: TRBV13; j_gene: TRBJ1-1; CDR3aa: CASSLVRGEAFF; CDR3nt: TGTGCCAGCAGCTTAGTCAGGGGAGAAGCTTTCTTT
d_gene: .; len: 11; abundance: .; v_gene: TRBV10-3; j_gene: TRBJ1-2; CDR3aa: CAISEVGGYTF; CDR3nt: TGTGCCATCAGTGAAGTCGGTGGCTACACCTTC
d_gene: TRBD1; len: 16; abundance: .; v_gene: TRBV11-2; j_gene: TRBJ2-5; CDR3aa: CASSPMGTGVRETQYF; CDR3nt: TGTGCCAGCAGCCCCATGGGGACAGGGGTTAGGGAGACCCAGTACTTC
d_gene: TRBD2; len: 17; abundance: .; v_gene: TRBV28; j_gene: TRBJ2-3; CDR3aa: CASNGGDQIGVTDTQYF; CDR3nt: TGTGCCAGCAACGGGGGGGACCAGATCGGGGTCACAGATACGCAGTATTTT
d_gene: .; len: 16; abundance: once; v_gene: TRBV6-7; j_gene: TRBJ2-3; CDR3aa: CASSYSIRGPGDTQYF; CDR3nt: TGTGCCAGCAGTTACTCGATACGGGGTCCCGGAGATACGCAGTATTTT
d_gene: TRBD1; len: 14; abundance: .; v_gene: TRBV27; j_gene: TRBJ2-7; CDR3aa: CASSPTGNFYEQYF; CDR3nt: TGTGCCAGCAGTCCGACAGGGAACTTCTACGAGCAGTACTTC
d_gene: TRBD2; len: 14; abundance: .; v_gene: TRBV10-3; j_gene: TRBJ2-5; CDR3aa: CAISGAGSQETQYF; CDR3nt: TGTGCCATCAGTGGAGCGGGGTCTCAAGAGACCCAGTACTTC
d_gene: .; len: 15; abundance: .; v_gene: TRBV6-5; j_gene: TRBJ2-1; CDR3aa: CASSYGSGSYNEQFF; CDR3nt: TGTGCCAGCAGTTACGGGTCAGGGTCTTACAATGAGCAGTTCTTC
d_gene: TRBD1; len: 15; abundance: .; v_gene: TRBV2; j_gene: TRBJ2-2; CDR3aa: CASSEETGGAGELFF; CDR3nt: TGTGCCAGCAGTGAGGAGACAGGGGGAGCCGGGGAGCTGTTTTTT
d_gene: TRBD2; len: 22; abundance: .; v_gene: TRBV27; j_gene: TRBJ2-3; CDR3aa: CASSSLSGGGARDLGTTDTQYF; CDR3nt: TGTGCCAGCAGTTCCCTGAGTGGGGGGGGTGCTCGGGACCTTGGAACCACAGATACGCAGTATTTT
d_gene: TRBD1; len: 18; abundance: .; v_gene: TRBV5-4; j_gene: TRBJ1-2; CDR3aa: CASSTGTGAELSNYGYTF; CDR3nt: TGTGCCAGCAGCACGGGGACAGGGGCCGAATTATCTAACTATGGCTACACCTTC
d_gene: .; len: 15; abundance: .; v_gene: TRBV11-2; j_gene: TRBJ2-3; CDR3aa: CASSFSRGFTDTQYF; CDR3nt: TGTGCCAGCAGCTTCTCGCGGGGATTCACAGATACGCAGTATTTT
d_gene: .; len: 15; abundance: .; v_gene: TRBV7-9; j_gene: TRBJ1-5; CDR3aa: CASSSPGHSNQPQHF; CDR3nt: TGTGCCAGCAGCTCCCCGGGACATAGCAATCAGCCCCAGCATTTT
d_gene: .; len: 16; abundance: .; v_gene: TRBV7-8; j_gene: TRBJ2-1; CDR3aa: CASSLSRGGAYNEQFF; CDR3nt: TGTGCCAGCAGCTTATCCCGAGGGGGGGCCTACAATGAGCAGTTCTTC
d_gene: TRBD1; len: 16; abundance: .; v_gene: TRBV27; j_gene: TRBJ1-1; CDR3aa: CASGVDRGGSYTEAFF; CDR3nt: TGTGCCAGCGGGGTCGACAGGGGCGGGTCGTACACTGAAGCTTTCTTT
d_gene: .; len: 15; abundance: .; v_gene: TRBV14; j_gene: TRBJ2-1; CDR3aa: CASSQVADSYNEQFF; CDR3nt: TGTGCCAGCAGCCAAGTAGCGGACTCCTACAATGAGCAGTTCTTC
d_gene: TRBD1; len: 15; abundance: once; v_gene: TRBV27; j_gene: TRBJ2-7; CDR3aa: CASSSRQGAGYEQYF; CDR3nt: TGTGCCAGCAGTTCCCGACAGGGGGCAGGGTACGAGCAGTACTTC
d_gene: TRBD1; len: 17; abundance: .; v_gene: TRBV2; j_gene: TRBJ1-1; CDR3aa: CASGRARDRGLNTEAFF; CDR3nt: TGTGCCAGCGGGAGAGCCCGAGACAGGGGGCTGAACACTGAAGCTTTCTTT
d_gene: TRBD2; len: 19; abundance: .; v_gene: TRBV5-1; j_gene: TRBJ2-1; CDR3aa: CASSLNLQSLADHHNEQFF; CDR3nt: TGCGCCAGCAGCCTAAACCTACAGAGCCTAGCGGACCATCACAATGAGCAGTTCTTC
d_gene: TRBD1; len: 16; abundance: .; v_gene: TRBV4-3; j_gene: TRBJ2-1; CDR3aa: CASSTQQGETYNEQFF; CDR3nt: TGCGCCAGCAGCACACAACAGGGGGAGACCTACAATGAGCAGTTCTTC
d_gene: TRBD2; len: 15; abundance: .; v_gene: TRBV5-6; j_gene: TRBJ2-2; CDR3aa: CASSSWGLLPGELFF; CDR3nt: TGTGCCAGCAGCTCCTGGGGACTACTCCCCGGGGAGCTGTTTTTT
d_gene: TRBD2; len: 15; abundance: .; v_gene: TRBV28; j_gene: TRBJ2-1; CDR3aa: CASRPTSGPRNEQFF; CDR3nt: TGTGCCAGCAGACCCACTAGCGGGCCCCGGAATGAGCAGTTCTTC
d_gene: TRBD2; len: 19; abundance: .; v_gene: TRBV7-8; j_gene: TRBJ2-3; CDR3aa: CASSPGWLAGGPDTDTQYF; CDR3nt: TGTGCCAGCAGCCCCGGTTGGCTAGCGGGAGGGCCAGACACAGATACGCAGTATTTT
d_gene: .; len: 11; abundance: .; v_gene: TRBV20-1; j_gene: TRBJ2-7; CDR3aa: CSQLRSYEQYF; CDR3nt: TGCAGTCAGTTACGCTCCTACGAGCAGTACTTC
d_gene: .; len: 15; abundance: .; v_gene: TRBV3-1/TRBV3-2; j_gene: TRBJ1-5; CDR3aa: CASSQDGARNQPQHF; CDR3nt: TGTGCCAGCAGCCAAGATGGGGCGAGGAATCAGCCCCAGCATTTT
d_gene: TRBD2; len: 16; abundance: .; v_gene: TRBV20-1; j_gene: TRBJ2-1; CDR3aa: CSASRLAGGPYNEQFF; CDR3nt: TGCAGTGCTAGTAGACTAGCGGGAGGGCCGTACAATGAGCAGTTCTTC
d_gene: .; len: 19; abundance: .; v_gene: TRBV5-6; j_gene: TRBJ2-1; CDR3aa: CASSAWGQGGDGSYNEQFF; CDR3nt: TGTGCCAGCAGCGCCTGGGGGCAGGGAGGGGATGGGTCCTACAATGAGCAGTTCTTC
d_gene: .; len: 15; abundance: once; v_gene: TRBV15; j_gene: TRBJ2-5; CDR3aa: CATSRGFGGQETQYF; CDR3nt: TGTGCCACCAGCAGAGGATTTGGGGGGCAAGAGACCCAGTACTTC
d_gene: TRBD1; len: 16; abundance: .; v_gene: TRBV4-2; j_gene: TRBJ1-2; CDR3aa: CASSQDPGQGSYGYTF; CDR3nt: TGTGCCAGCAGCCAAGATCCCGGACAGGGCAGCTATGGCTACACCTTC
d_gene: .; len: 15; abundance: .; v_gene: TRBV10-2; j_gene: TRBJ1-6; CDR3aa: CASIGGSSYNSPLHF; CDR3nt: TGCGCCAGCATCGGAGGGAGCTCCTATAATTCACCCCTCCACTTT
d_gene: .; len: 13; abundance: once; v_gene: TRBV4-1; j_gene: TRBJ2-1; CDR3aa: CASSQGGDNEQFF; CDR3nt: TGCGCCAGCAGCCAAGGGGGGGACAATGAGCAGTTCTTC
d_gene: TRBD1; len: 14; abundance: .; v_gene: TRBV28; j_gene: TRBJ1-3; CDR3aa: CASSLGTGRSGIYF; CDR3nt: TGTGCCAGCAGTTTAGGGACAGGGAGATCTGGCATATATTTT
d_gene: TRBD1; len: 12; abundance: once; v_gene: TRBV29-1; j_gene: TRBJ1-2; CDR3aa: CSVDRGGYGYTF; CDR3nt: TGCAGCGTGGACAGGGGTGGCTATGGCTACACCTTC
d_gene: .; len: 12; abundance: once; v_gene: TRBV12-3/TRBV12-4; j_gene: TRBJ2-7; CDR3aa: CASSLSGYEQYF; CDR3nt: TGTGCCAGCAGTTTATCCGGCTACGAGCAGTACTTC
d_gene: TRBD1; len: 12; abundance: few; v_gene: TRBV12-3/TRBV12-4; j_gene: TRBJ1-2; CDR3aa: CASTGTGEGYTF; CDR3nt: TGTGCCAGCACAGGGACAGGGGAAGGCTACACCTTC
d_gene: .; len: 14; abundance: .; v_gene: TRBV10-1; j_gene: TRBJ2-7; CDR3aa: CASSEVDNSYEQYF; CDR3nt: TGCGCCAGCAGTGAAGTGGACAACTCCTACGAGCAGTACTTC
d_gene: .; len: 13; abundance: .; v_gene: TRBV4-1; j_gene: TRBJ2-2; CDR3aa: CASSPQGTGELFF; CDR3nt: TGCGCCAGCAGCCCCCAGGGCACCGGGGAGCTGTTTTTT
d_gene: .; len: 14; abundance: .; v_gene: TRBV9; j_gene: TRBJ2-3; CDR3aa: CASSGPFSTDTQYF; CDR3nt: TGTGCCAGCAGCGGGCCTTTCAGCACAGATACGCAGTATTTT